The 11 T cell receptor beta chains below come from one sample, sequenced in a study of cytomegalovirus exposure and HLA in healthy donors. The study ran its PCR with 60 Vbeta and 13 Jbeta primers. Clones were sequenced by immunoSEQ multiplex PCR, and TCRdb holds only the in-frame ones, with some missing. The repertoire has approximately 140,000 clones, just over 75% of them found once; the top ten carry about 1.8%. Sample: PBMCs. These receptor sequences come from a woman aged 50 to 60 in good health and CMV-seronegative.

Only one count was recorded for this clone. The gene calls are TRBV5-1 and TRBJ1-2; a possible D gene is TRBD1 (5 bases). The V end was cut by 1 base, the J end by 3 bases, with 7 bases between. Germline V CDR1 and CDR2: SGHRS, YFSETQ. This CDR3 is 13 amino acids long. The CDR3 sequence is CASSLSGHYGYTF. The CDR3 DNA sequence: TGCGCCAGCAGCTTGTCAGGGCACTATGGCTACACCTTC. The complete variable domain, with remaining parts taken from reference TRBV5-1 and TRBJ1-2, reads KAGVTQTPRYLIKTRGQQVTLSCSPISGHRSVSWYQQTPGQGLQFLFEYFSETQRNKGNFPGRFSGRQFSNSRSEMNVSTLELGDSALYLCASSLSGHYGYTFGSGTRLTVV.

J is TRBJ1-4 and V is TRBV5-1; 8 bases are shared with TRBD1. The ends lost 2 bases at V and 8 bases at J; junction bases unmatched: 11. The CDR3 consists of 16 residues. Germline V CDR1 and CDR2: SGHRS, YFSETQ. In nucleotides, the CDR3 is TGCGCCAGCAGCTTCGGACAGGGTCGGCCGAGGGAAAAACTGTTTTTT. It specifies CASSFGQGRPREKLFF.

The chain is built from TRBV5-8 and TRBJ1-1, with TRBD1 as a possible D gene (5 bases). V lost 1 base and J lost 5, with 12 bases in between. The CDR3 contains 14 residues. Germline V gene data show CDR1 as SGHTS and CDR2 as YDEGEE. The CDR3 nucleotides read TGTGCCAGCAGCTTGAAAGGGGTCAGGACTGAAGCTTTCTTT. This gives the protein CASSLKGVRTEAFF. The full variable domain, its missing parts supplied by reference TRBV5-8 and TRBJ1-1, is EAGVTQSPTHLIKTRGQQATLRCSPISGHTSVYWYQQALGLGLQFLLWYDEGEERNRGNFPPRFSGRQFPNYSSELNVNALELEDSALYLCASSLKGVRTEAFFGQGTRLTVV.

The CDR3 DNA is TGTGCCAGCAGCCTCGGCAGGGGGAGCCTCTACGAGCAGTACTTC. Its translation: CASSLGRGSLYEQYF. V and J are TRBV5-5 and TRBJ2-7, with 7 bases fitting TRBD1. V lost 4 bases, J lost 3 bases, and 10 bases stayed unmatched. The germline V gene encodes CDR1 SGHKS and CDR2 YYEKEE (reference sequence). This CDR3 contains 15 residues.

V and J are TRBV6-1 and TRBJ1-1; TRBD1 matches 7 bases. The CDR3 length is 16 residues. The junction had 6 bases not matched to a gene; V was cut back by 2 bases and J by 0 bases. CDR1 MNHNS and CDR2 SASEGT come from the germline V gene. The CDR3 is CASSERQGGMNTEAFF. The CDR3 DNA reads TGTGCCAGCAGTGAAAGACAGGGAGGAATGAACACTGAAGCTTTCTTT.

This clone was recorded a few times. CDR3 sequence: CASNPPLRNRGWNYGYTF. The CDR3 DNA is TGTGCCAGCAACCCGCCCCTCCGCAACAGGGGATGGAACTATGGCTACACCTTC. The chain uses TRBV11-2 and TRBJ1-2; 7 nucleotides match TRBD1. This CDR3 spans 18 amino acids. V shed 7 bases, J shed 2 bases, and the junction held 19 bases outside the gene matches. Germline assignment: CDR1 SGHAT and CDR2 FQNNGV. Using reference TRBV11-2 and TRBJ1-2 for the parts outside the CDR3, the full variable domain is EAGVAQSPRYKIIEKRQSVAFWCNPISGHATLYWYQQILGQGPKLLIQFQNNGVVDDSQLPKDRFSAERLKGVDSTLKIQPAKLEDSAVYLCASNPPLRNRGWNYGYTFGSGTRLTVV.

V and J are TRBV5-1 and TRBJ2-7; 7 bases match TRBD2. Losses at the gene ends were 0 bases for V and 4 bases for J; bases not matched to a gene: 7. Germline V CDR1 and CDR2: SGHRS, YFSETQ. The CDR3 extends over 15 amino acids. The CDR3 protein is CASSLEGSGFYEQYF. CDR3 DNA: TGCGCCAGCAGCTTGGAGGGTAGCGGGTTTTACGAGCAGTACTTC.

The gene calls are TRBV28 and TRBJ1-2; perhaps TRBD1 as D (6 bases). CDR3 length equals 14 residues. Per germline, CDR1 MDHEN and CDR2 SYDVKM. Trimming took off 3 bases at V and 3 bases at J, with 11 bases between the two ends. The DNA of the CDR3 is TGTGCCAGCAGTTTGGGGACATTTGACTATGGCTACACCTTC. This translates into CASSLGTFDYGYTF.

The CDR3 DNA reads as TGTGCCAGCAGCTTAGGTCCGGGAGGAGAAAAACTGTTTTTT. It encodes CASSLGPGGEKLFF. V is TRBV7-2 and J is TRBJ1-4; D remains unclear. Germline-derived CDR1 and CDR2 are SGHTA and FQGNSA. The CDR3 has 14 residues. Deletions cut 1 base from V and 8 bases from J, with 11 bases between. Drawing the rest from reference TRBV7-2 and TRBJ1-4, the complete variable domain is GAGVSQSPSNKVTEKGKDVELRCDPISGHTALYWYRQSLGQGLEFLIYFQGNSAPDKSGLPSDRFSAERTGGSVSTLTIQRTQQEDSAVYLCASSLGPGGEKLFFGSGTQLSVL.

This clone was seen more than once but under ten times. The V call is TRBV4-3, the J call TRBJ1-1; D unclear. CDR1 and CDR2 from the germline V gene are LGHNA and YSLEER. Trimming took 2 bases from V and 1 from J, leaving 17 bases between them. There are 17 residues in the CDR3. The CDR3 DNA sequence: TGCGCCAGCAGCCAAAACTTGCCTTCCGGGAGGAACACTGAAGCTTTCTTT. Amino acid sequence: CASSQNLPSGRNTEAFF.

V usage is TRBV5-5 and J usage is TRBJ1-5, with D perhaps TRBD1 (5 bases). The CDR3 consists of 17 residues. The germline V and J ends were trimmed by 0 bases and 0 bases, with 13 bases remaining between them. Germline CDR1 is SGHKS and CDR2 is YYEKEE (reference sequence). The CDR3 here is CASSLVWTSLSNQPQHF. The CDR3 coding sequence is TGTGCCAGCAGCTTGGTATGGACATCCCTTAGCAATCAGCCCCAGCATTTT.